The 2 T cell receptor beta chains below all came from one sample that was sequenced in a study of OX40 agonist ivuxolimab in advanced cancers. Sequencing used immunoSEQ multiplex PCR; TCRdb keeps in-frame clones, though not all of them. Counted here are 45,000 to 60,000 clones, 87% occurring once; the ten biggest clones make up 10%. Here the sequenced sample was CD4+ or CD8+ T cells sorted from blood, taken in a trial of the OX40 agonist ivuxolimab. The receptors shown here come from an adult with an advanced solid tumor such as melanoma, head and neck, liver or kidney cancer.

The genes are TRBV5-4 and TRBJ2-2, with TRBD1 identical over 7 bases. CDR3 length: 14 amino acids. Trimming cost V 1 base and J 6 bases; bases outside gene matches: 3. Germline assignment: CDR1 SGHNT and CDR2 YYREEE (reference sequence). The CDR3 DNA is TGTGCCAGCAGCTTGCTAGGGGGCCCCGGGGAGCTGTTTTTT. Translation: CASSLLGGPGELFF.

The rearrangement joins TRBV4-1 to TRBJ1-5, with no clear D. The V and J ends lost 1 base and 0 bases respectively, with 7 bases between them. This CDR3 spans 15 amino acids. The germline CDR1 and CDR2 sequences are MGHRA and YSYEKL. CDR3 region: CASSQVADSNQPQHF. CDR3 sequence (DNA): TGCGCCAGCAGCCAAGTTGCAGATAGCAATCAGCCCCAGCATTTT.